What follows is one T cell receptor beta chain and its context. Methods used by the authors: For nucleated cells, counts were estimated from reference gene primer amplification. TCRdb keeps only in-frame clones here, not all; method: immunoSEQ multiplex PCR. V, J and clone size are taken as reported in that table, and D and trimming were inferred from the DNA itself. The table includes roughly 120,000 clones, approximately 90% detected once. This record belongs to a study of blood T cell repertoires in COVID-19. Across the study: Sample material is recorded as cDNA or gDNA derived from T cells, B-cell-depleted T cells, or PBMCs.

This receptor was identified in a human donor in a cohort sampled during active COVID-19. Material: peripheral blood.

Here the CDR3 DNA reads TGTGCCAGCAGTGACTCGGGAGGGGAGGGTAAATCACCCCTCCACTTT. Its protein is CASSDSGGEGKSPLHF. The chain uses TRBV6-4 and TRBJ1-6; a weak D match, TRBD1 (5 bases). Germline lookup yields CDR1 MRHNA and CDR2 SNTAGT. The V and J ends lost 0 bases and 10 bases respectively, with 16 bases between them. The CDR3 extends over 16 amino acids.